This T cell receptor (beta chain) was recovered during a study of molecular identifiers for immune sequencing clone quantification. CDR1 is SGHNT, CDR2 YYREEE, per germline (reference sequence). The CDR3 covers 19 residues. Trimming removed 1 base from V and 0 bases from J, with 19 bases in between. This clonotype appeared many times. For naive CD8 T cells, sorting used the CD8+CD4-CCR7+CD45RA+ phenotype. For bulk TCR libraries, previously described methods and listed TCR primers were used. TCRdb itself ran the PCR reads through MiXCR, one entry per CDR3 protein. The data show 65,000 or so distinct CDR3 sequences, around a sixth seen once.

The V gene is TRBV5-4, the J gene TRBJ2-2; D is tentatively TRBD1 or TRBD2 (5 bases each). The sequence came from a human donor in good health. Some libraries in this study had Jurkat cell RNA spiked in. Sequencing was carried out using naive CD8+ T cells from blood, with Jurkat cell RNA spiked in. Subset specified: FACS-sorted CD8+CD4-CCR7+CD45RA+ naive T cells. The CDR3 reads CASSLPTTGTLANTGELFF. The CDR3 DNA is TGTGCCAGCAGCTTGCCAACCACCGGGACCCTCGCGAACACCGGGGAGCTGTTTTTT.